These 30 T cell receptor beta chains originate from one sample sequenced in a study of identical twins. TCRdb reprocessed the 5' RACE reads with MiXCR, giving one entry per CDR3 protein. This table holds approximately 670,000 distinct CDR3 sequences, around 6% found once. Input material: naive T cells sorted from blood. The origin of the receptors is a man younger than 35 in good health.

At least ten counts were recorded for this clonotype. The genes are TRBV5-1 and TRBJ2-1; 7 bases are a match to TRBD2. Per the germline V gene, CDR1 is SGHRS and CDR2 is YFSETQ. The CDR3 contains 14 residues. Trimming at V came to 7 bases and at J to 6 bases, leaving 10 bases not matched to a gene. The CDR3 DNA is TGCGCCAGCGCTCAGGGACTAATTCGCAATGAGCAGTTCTTC. Translation gives CASAQGLIRNEQFF.

V is TRBV4-1 and J is TRBJ2-1; D perhaps matches TRBD2 (5 bases). Germline V gives CDR1 MGHRA, CDR2 YSYEKL. V gave up 1 base and J gave up 0 bases, with 10 bases separating them. The CDR3 consists of 16 residues. The CDR3 DNA reads as TGCGCCAGCAGCCAAGGAGAGCGGTTCTCCTACAATGAGCAGTTCTTC. As protein: CASSQGERFSYNEQFF.

This chain connects TRBV27 to TRBJ2-3; D is perhaps TRBD1 or TRBD2 (5 bases each). This CDR3 contains 15 residues. Germline CDR1 and CDR2: MNHEY and SMNVEV (reference sequence). Deletions cut 3 bases from V and 2 bases from J, with 12 bases between. Here the CDR3 DNA reads TGTGCCAGCAGTTTGGGGGTGACAGACACAGATACGCAGTATTTT. It yields the protein CASSLGVTDTDTQYF.

This clonotype was picked up many times. This chain links TRBV13 with TRBJ2-5, with 7 bases that match TRBD2. After removal of 1 base from V and 5 bases from J, the junction contained 13 bases not matched to a gene. The germline V gene encodes CDR1 PRHDT and CDR2 FYEKMQ (reference sequence). CDR3 length: 17 residues. The CDR3 DNA is TGTGCCAGCAGCTTAGAAGGTAGCGGGCCCTCCAGGGAGACCCAGTACTTC. Amino acid sequence: CASSLEGSGPSRETQYF.

This clonotype occurred a few times. V and J are TRBV6-2 or TRBV6-3 and TRBJ2-7; the D gene is possibly TRBD1 (5 bases). Trimming pared 2 bases from V and 6 bases from J, leaving 11 bases between. CDR1 MNHEY and CDR2 SVGEGT come from the germline V gene. The CDR3 contains 13 residues. This chain's CDR3 is CASSYQGYSEQYV. The CDR3 DNA is TGTGCCAGCAGTTACCAGGGTTATAGCGAGCAGTACGTC.

This clonotype has at least ten counts. The V and J genes are TRBV6-1 and TRBJ1-1, with D tentatively TRBD1 (6 bases). Per the germline V gene, CDR1 is MNHNS and CDR2 is SASEGT. Between the trimmed V and J ends, which lost 7 bases and 7 bases, there was a span of 19 bases. The CDR3 contains 14 residues. CDR3 bases: TGTGCCAGCACCTACGACCGGGGGCAGGGTGAAGCTTTCTTT. Protein: CASTYDRGQGEAFF.

This clonotype was picked up a small number of times. CDR3 in amino acids: CASNPDRGHETQYF. The CDR3 DNA reads TGTGCCAGCAACCCGGACAGGGGTCACGAGACCCAGTACTTC. This sequence joins TRBV2 and TRBJ2-5; 9 positions match TRBD1. The CDR3 consists of 14 residues. From germline, CDR1 is SNHLY and CDR2 FYNNEI. V gave up 7 bases and J gave up 5 bases; unmatched junction bases: 8.

This clonotype was counted between two and nine times. V and J are TRBV7-2 and TRBJ2-3; 7 bases agree with TRBD2. Germline assignment: CDR1 SGHTA and CDR2 FQGNSA. CDR3 length equals 16 residues. The V gene end was trimmed by 7 bases and the J gene end by 7 bases; junction bases not matched to a gene: 17. CDR3 region: CASTLGGPAGVNTQYF. Written as DNA, the CDR3 is TGTGCCAGCACCCTCGGCGGCCCCGCGGGAGTTAATACGCAGTATTTT. Based on the CDR3 plus reference TRBV7-2 and TRBJ2-3, the full variable domain is GAGVSQSPSNKVTEKGKDVELRCDPISGHTALYWYRQSLGQGLEFLIYFQGNSAPDKSGLPSDRFSAERTGGSVSTLTIQRTQQEDSAVYLCASTLGGPAGVNTQYFGPGTRLTVL.

The table lists this clonotype with a few counts. The V gene is TRBV7-8, the J gene TRBJ2-4; 8 nucleotides match TRBD1. This CDR3 is 18 amino acids long. The germline gives CDR1 SGHVS, CDR2 FQNEAQ. Trimming cost V 1 base and J 0 bases; bases outside gene matches: 8. The CDR3 sequence: CASSLVMGQELAKNIQYF. The CDR3 nucleotides read TGTGCCAGCAGCTTAGTTATGGGACAGGAGCTAGCCAAAAACATTCAGTACTTC.

This clonotype was detected only a few times. The gene calls are TRBV20-1 and TRBJ2-2, with 8 bases that match TRBD1. CDR3 length equals 15 residues. The V and J ends lost 3 bases and 3 bases, in that order; junction bases with no gene match: 6. CDR1 and CDR2 from the germline V gene are DFQATT and SNEGSKA (reference sequence). The CDR3 loop is CSASQTGVHTGELFF. DNA of the CDR3: TGCAGTGCTAGCCAGACAGGGGTCCACACCGGGGAGCTGTTTTTT.

The sample holds many counts of this clonotype. The chain recombines TRBV21-1 with TRBJ2-5. TRBV21-1 is described as a pseudogene. The CDR3 extends over 12 amino acids. This CDR3 reads CASSQGTRTQYF. The CDR3 DNA sequence: TGTGCCAGCAGCCAGGGGACCAGGACCCAGTACTTC.

The J gene is TRBJ2-3, the V gene TRBV6-5, with D tentatively TRBD1 (6 bases). V was cut by 0 bases and J by 3 bases, with 13 bases left in between. From germline, CDR1 is MNHEY and CDR2 SVGAGI. There are 16 residues in the CDR3. Here the CDR3 DNA reads TGTGCCAGCAGTTACTCGATCGGACAGCTAACAGATACGCAGTATTTT. Translating gives CASSYSIGQLTDTQYF.

This clonotype was recorded at least ten times. The chain uses TRBV15 and TRBJ1-5, with D unresolved. Trimming stripped 0 bases from V and 2 bases from J, with 5 bases between. Germline loops: CDR1 LNHNV, CDR2 YYDKDF (reference sequence). The CDR3 sequence is 14 residues long. CDR3 in amino acids: CATSRDRGNQPQHF. The CDR3 DNA follows: TGTGCCACCAGCAGAGACAGAGGCAATCAGCCCCAGCATTTT.

The chain is built from TRBV18 and TRBJ2-2, with 7 bases lining up with TRBD1. Unmatched junction bases numbered 9, after V lost 5 bases and J lost 0 bases. Germline V gene data show CDR1 as KGHSH and CDR2 as LQKENI. The CDR3 has 17 amino acids. CDR3 protein: CASSYDRVPANTGELFF. CDR3 DNA: TGTGCCAGCTCATACGACAGGGTCCCGGCGAACACCGGGGAGCTGTTTTTT.

In its sample, this clonotype was seen many times. V and J are TRBV20-1 and TRBJ2-1, with 7 bases fitting TRBD2. This CDR3 contains 14 residues. The germline gives CDR1 DFQATT, CDR2 SNEGSKA (reference sequence). V dropped 5 bases and J dropped 6; count of bases not matched to a gene: 10. CDR3: CSAPGRTLSNEQFF. The CDR3 DNA reads TGCAGTGCTCCCGGGAGGACCCTCTCCAATGAGCAGTTCTTC.

This clonotype was observed many times. The genes are TRBV11-1 and TRBJ2-3; no firm D call. This CDR3 region has 14 residues. Germline V CDR1 and CDR2: SGHAT, FQDESV (reference sequence). V dropped 1 base and J dropped 7 bases, with 12 bases sitting between them. CDR3 sequence: CASSLGSEGNTQYF. CDR3 nucleotide sequence: TGTGCCAGCAGCTTAGGGTCCGAAGGAAATACGCAGTATTTT.

This clonotype was seen ten or more times. The genes are TRBV20-1 and TRBJ1-5; TRBD1 might be the D (5 bases). Per the germline V gene, CDR1 is DFQATT and CDR2 is SNEGSKA (reference sequence). The CDR3 covers 14 residues. Trimming shortened V by 2 bases and J by 5 bases, and 13 bases separated the two germline ends. CDR3: CSARIRVGDQPQHF. The DNA for the CDR3 is TGCAGTGCTAGAATCAGGGTTGGCGATCAGCCCCAGCATTTT.

This clonotype was observed many times. V and J are TRBV20-1 and TRBJ2-2, with TRBD2 matching over 12 bases. CDR1 is DFQATT, CDR2 SNEGSKA, per germline (reference sequence). The CDR3 runs 16 residues. The V gene end was trimmed by 0 bases and the J gene end by 4 bases; junction bases not matched to a gene: 3. Here the CDR3 reads CSARDLAGGITGELFF. The CDR3, as DNA: TGCAGTGCTAGAGACCTAGCGGGAGGGATCACCGGGGAGCTGTTTTTT.

This clonotype was observed at least ten times. The CDR3 loop reads CASSFLWAGHNEQFF. DNA for the CDR3: TGTGCCAGCAGCTTTCTGTGGGCCGGACACAATGAGCAGTTCTTC. This rearrangement joins TRBV7-9 to TRBJ2-1; D uncertain. The V gene's germline CDR1 is SEHNR and CDR2 FQNEAQ (reference sequence). Trimming removed 3 bases from V and 5 bases from J, with 14 bases in between. There are 15 residues in the CDR3.

This clonotype was found many times. The chain joins TRBV24-1 to TRBJ2-3; D gene uncertain. This CDR3 spans 15 amino acids. Trimming shortened V by 4 bases and J by 5 bases, and 15 bases separated the two germline ends. In germline, CDR1 is KGHDR, CDR2 SFDVKD. Here the CDR3 reads CATSDQDGGGDTQYF. The CDR3, as DNA: TGTGCCACCAGTGACCAGGACGGCGGTGGAGATACGCAGTATTTT.

This clonotype was observed a few times. The chain joins TRBV6-6 to TRBJ1-2; D unresolved. This CDR3 has 13 amino acids. From germline, CDR1 is MNHNY and CDR2 SVGAGI (reference sequence). With 5 bases removed from V and 3 bases from J, the gap between germline ends came to 10 bases. The CDR3 DNA reads TGTGCCAGCAGTGGAGGCAGTGACTATGGCTACACCTTC. It translates to CASSGGSDYGYTF.

In its sample, this clonotype was seen many times. The chain links TRBV10-2 to TRBJ2-1; TRBD2 agrees at 13 bases. Unmatched junction bases numbered 10, after V lost 6 bases and J lost 8 bases. This CDR3 spans 16 amino acids. The germline gives CDR1 WSHSY, CDR2 SAAADI. In DNA, the CDR3 is TGCGCCAGCAGCTTCGGGACTAGCGGGATAGGCTATGAGCAGTTCTTC. It is translated as CASSFGTSGIGYEQFF.

This clonotype was observed a handful of times. V and J are TRBV7-9 and TRBJ2-5, with D possibly TRBD2 on 6 matching bases. V was trimmed by 3 bases and J by 0 bases, leaving 8 bases between them. The germline V gene encodes CDR1 SEHNR and CDR2 FQNEAQ (reference sequence). This CDR3 region has 14 residues. The CDR3 coding sequence is TGTGCCAGCAGCTTTCGGGAGTACCAAGAGACCCAGTACTTC. As protein: CASSFREYQETQYF.

The chain has TRBV7-6 and TRBJ2-7; 8 bases agree with TRBD1. Germline V gene data show CDR1 as SGHVS and CDR2 as FNYEAQ. The CDR3 covers 16 residues. J gave up 5 bases and V 5 bases, and 14 bases lay outside the gene matches. This CDR3 is CASSLGPGQEAHEQYF. In DNA form, the CDR3 reads TGTGCCAGCAGCCTTGGGCCGGGACAGGAAGCCCACGAGCAGTACTTC.

The table lists this clonotype with many counts. The gene calls are TRBV9 and TRBJ1-1, with 7 bases identical to TRBD1. The CDR3 spans 16 residues. The V gene's germline CDR1 is SGDLS and CDR2 YYNGEE. The junction had 9 bases not matched to a gene; V was cut back by 0 bases and J by 4 bases. CDR3 DNA sequence: TGTGCCAGCAGCGTAGACAGGGGCCCCCCTCTCACTGAAGCTTTCTTT. Translated, it gives CASSVDRGPPLTEAFF.

Comments on this clonotype: Given a much more abundant clone one base away, this may be a read error. This rearrangement joins TRBV6-2 or TRBV6-3 to TRBJ2-2; 10 bases agree with TRBD2. Unmatched junction bases numbered 6, after V lost 5 bases and J lost 6 bases. CDR3 length equals 15 residues. Germline V gene lookup returns CDR1 MNHEY and CDR2 SVGEGT. The CDR3 sequence: CASSDGTSAPGELFF. The DNA for the CDR3 is TGTGCCAGCAGTGACGGGACTAGCGCGCCCGGGGAGCTGTTTTTT.

The chain uses TRBV15 and TRBJ1-5; 11 bases are a match to TRBD1. The CDR3 runs to 18 residues. Germline loops: CDR1 LNHNV, CDR2 YYDKDF (reference sequence). V lost 1 base, J lost 0 bases, and 5 bases stayed unmatched. For the CDR3, the DNA is TGTGCCACCAGCAGAGTACGGACAGGGGGCTATAGCAATCAGCCCCAGCATTTT. Amino acids: CATSRVRTGGYSNQPQHF.

This clonotype was recorded many times. V and J are TRBV29-1 and TRBJ2-1; 9 bases are a match to TRBD2. Per the germline V gene, CDR1 is SQVTM and CDR2 is ANQGSEA. After removal of 5 bases from V and 9 bases from J, the junction contained 5 bases not matched to a gene. The CDR3 has 12 residues. CDR3 amino acids: CSVQREDGEQFF. In nucleotides, the CDR3 is TGCAGCGTTCAGCGGGAGGATGGTGAGCAGTTCTTC.

This clonotype was recorded many times. The rearrangement links TRBV12-3 or TRBV12-4 to TRBJ2-2; TRBD2 matches 12 bases. The CDR3 length is 17 residues. With V trimmed by 6 bases and J by 3 bases, 8 bases remained unmatched. CDR3 sequence reads: CASSRDGLAGYTGELFF. The CDR3 nucleotides read TGTGCCAGCAGCCGAGACGGACTAGCGGGATACACCGGGGAGCTGTTTTTT.

The chain carries TRBV7-9 and TRBJ2-2; D may match TRBD1 or TRBD2 (5 bases each). The V gene's germline CDR1 is SEHNR and CDR2 FQNEAQ (reference sequence). This CDR3 has 14 amino acids. Trimming left V 5 bases short and J 2 bases short, with 9 bases between. CDR3 nucleotide sequence: TGTGCCAGCAGCGGGACCCGCAACACCGGGGAGCTGTTTTTT. Its protein is CASSGTRNTGELFF.